These 22 T cell receptor beta chains share one sample of origin, sequenced in a study of shared clonotypes between healthy human individuals. Profiled with immunoSEQ multiplex PCR; TCRdb holds only in-frame clones, not every one. The repertoire consists of over 2 million clones, with 85% to 95% occurring once and the leading ten covering 0.13%. The sample comprised naive CD4+ T cells sorted from blood. Subset indicated: CD45RA+ positively selected. The source is a man younger than 30 in good health.

Concerning this clone itself: At the DNA level, this CDR3 is encoded by other sequences in the same sample as well. The chain carries TRBV7-2 and TRBJ2-1; maybe TRBD1 (6 bases). The germline V gene has CDR1 SGHTA and CDR2 FQGNSA. The CDR3 extends over 15 amino acids. V was shortened by 0 bases and J by 4 bases, with 10 bases between the two germline ends. CDR3 region: CASSLAGASYNEQFF. The CDR3 DNA sequence: TGTGCCAGCAGCTTAGCGGGGGCCTCATACAATGAGCAGTTCTTC.

The chain links TRBV14 to TRBJ2-3; 8 bases are a match to TRBD2. The CDR3 totals 19 residues. V was pared by 3 bases and J by 0 bases, with 14 bases of the junction left unmatched. CDR1 is SGHDN and CDR2 is FVKESK in the germline V gene. The CDR3: CASSHNLAGTWTSTDTQYF. The CDR3 bases are TGTGCCAGCAGCCATAACTTAGCGGGAACGTGGACTAGCACAGATACGCAGTATTTT.

For this clone: An end of the junction differs from the germline gene, which may be a read error. This chain links TRBV7-7 with TRBJ2-3, with 11 nucleotides matching TRBD1. Germline lookup yields CDR1 SSHAT and CDR2 FNYEAQ (reference sequence). This CDR3 spans 17 amino acids. DNA for the CDR3: TGTGCTAGCAGCACTCCTTATGGACAGGGGGCCGAAGATACGCAGTATTTT. It translates to CASSTPYGQGAEDTQYF. The full variable domain, with the rest looked up from reference TRBV7-7 and TRBJ2-3, is GAGVSQSPRYKVTKRGQDVTLRCDPISSHATLYWYQQALGQGPEFLTYFNYEAQPDKSGLPSDRFSAERPEGSISTLTIQRTEQRDSAMYRCASSTPYGQGAEDTQYFGPGTRLTVL.

The sample holds many counts of this clone. Other nucleotide sequences in the sample specify the same CDR3. The chain carries TRBV19 and TRBJ1-2, with 7 nucleotides matching TRBD1. CDR1 and CDR2 from the germline V gene are LNHDA and SQIVND (reference sequence). V shed 6 bases and J 6 bases; nucleotides not matched to a gene: 10. This CDR3 has 14 residues. Here the CDR3 DNA reads TGTGCCAGTAGACAACCGGGACAGTTTAATGGCTACACCTTC. Amino acid sequence: CASRQPGQFNGYTF. The complete variable domain, with remaining parts taken from reference TRBV19 and TRBJ1-2, reads DGGITQSPKYLFRKEGQNVTLSCEQNLNHDAMYWYRQDPGQGLRLIYYSQIVNDFQKGDIAEGYSVSREKKESFPLTVTSAQKNPTAFYLCASRQPGQFNGYTFGSGTRLTVV.

This chain joins TRBV5-1 and TRBJ1-5; D remains ambiguous. Trimming shortened V by 4 bases and J by 2 bases, and 16 bases separated the two germline ends. The CDR3 runs to 16 residues. The germline V gene encodes CDR1 SGHRS and CDR2 YFSETQ. The CDR3 DNA reads TGCGCCAGCAGCCCGGAGCAGGCAGGCGGCAATCAGCCCCAGCATTTT. Translating it yields CASSPEQAGGNQPQHF.

The rearrangement joins TRBV5-6 to TRBJ2-7; 8 bases fit TRBD1. The germline V gene has CDR1 SGHDT and CDR2 YYEEEE. The CDR3 consists of 13 residues. V trimming: 2 bases; J trimming: 3 bases; junction bases outside the gene matches: 1. CDR3 residues: CASSFDRGYEQYF. In DNA form, the CDR3 reads TGTGCCAGCAGCTTCGACAGGGGCTACGAGCAGTACTTC.

The chain carries TRBV7-2 and TRBJ2-7, with no clear D. Germline values: CDR1 SGHTA, CDR2 FQGNSA. CDR3 size: 14 residues. The V end lost 0 bases, the J end lost 5 bases, and 11 bases lay between the germline ends. CDR3 sequence reads: CASSLAYTSNEQYF. The CDR3 DNA reads TGTGCCAGCAGCTTAGCCTACACCTCAAACGAGCAGTACTTC.

Note on this clone: This CDR3 is also generated by other DNA sequences in the sample. V is TRBV6-6 and J is TRBJ1-1; D not resolved. V lost 2 bases to trimming and J lost 2 bases, with 6 bases between them. CDR1 and CDR2 from the germline V gene are MNHNY and SVGAGI (reference sequence). The CDR3 length is 13 residues. The CDR3 DNA sequence: TGTGCCAGCAGTTACGCGGAAAACACTGAAGCTTTCTTT. It yields the protein CASSYAENTEAFF.

This clone was counted a few times. The chain employs TRBV30 and TRBJ2-7; either TRBD1 or TRBD2 may fit D (5 bases each). This CDR3 is 16 amino acids long. Germline V gives CDR1 GTSNPN, CDR2 SVGIG (reference sequence). The ends were cut back, 2 bases at V and 0 bases at J, with 17 bases in the middle. The CDR3 coding sequence is TGTGCCTGGAGTCGAATCGGGACCCGGGCCTCCTACGAGCAGTACTTC. It translates to CAWSRIGTRASYEQYF.

This chain connects TRBV13 to TRBJ2-5, with 8 bases fitting TRBD1. V shed 0 bases, J shed 3 bases, and the junction held 9 bases outside the gene matches. Germline CDR1 reads PRHDT; CDR2 reads FYEKMQ (reference sequence). The CDR3 consists of 17 residues. CDR3 protein: CASSLGRGRGLEETQYF. The DNA for the CDR3 is TGTGCCAGCAGCTTAGGTAGGGGCAGGGGGCTGGAAGAGACCCAGTACTTC.

This chain links TRBV6-5 with TRBJ2-6; D uncertain. V lost 6 bases to trimming and J lost 0 bases, with 6 bases between them. Germline-derived CDR1 and CDR2 are MNHEY and SVGAGI. CDR3 size: 14 residues. CDR3 nucleotides: TGTGCCAGCAGGGGGTCCTCTGGGGCCAACGTCCTGACTTTC. This translates into CASRGSSGANVLTF.

This clone was counted once. The V call is TRBV5-1, the J call TRBJ1-6; TRBD1 is a possible D gene (5 bases). The V gene lost 3 bases and the J gene lost 0 bases, with 10 bases spanning the gap. The CDR3 is 16 residues long. CDR1 and CDR2 from the germline V gene are SGHRS and YFSETQ. The CDR3: CASSSQDSSYNSPLHF. CDR3 nucleotide sequence: TGCGCCAGCAGCTCCCAAGACAGCTCCTATAATTCACCCCTCCACTTT.

Ten or more counts support this clone. This chain uses TRBV5-4 with TRBJ1-5; no clear D. Germline V CDR1 and CDR2: SGHNT, YYREEE (reference sequence). The CDR3 sequence is 14 residues long. Trimming left V 0 bases short and J 1 base short, with 5 bases between. CDR3 DNA sequence: TGTGCCAGCAGCTTGGAGGGCAGCAATCAGCCCCAGCATTTT. This sequence encodes CASSLEGSNQPQHF.

The chain has TRBV19 and TRBJ1-6, with D uncertain. Per germline, CDR1 LNHDA and CDR2 SQIVND (reference sequence). The CDR3 is 15 amino acids. V gave up 3 bases and J gave up 8 bases, with 14 bases separating them. The CDR3 nucleotides read TGTGCCAGTAGTATGGGCAGGAACCTTGATTCACCCCTCCACTTT. Translating it yields CASSMGRNLDSPLHF.

CDR3 residues: CAWSPAGPKPYGYTF. In nucleotides, the CDR3 is TGTGCCTGGAGCCCGGCGGGTCCGAAACCCTATGGCTACACCTTC. V usage is TRBV30 and J usage is TRBJ1-2; D uncertain. With 3 bases removed from V and 4 bases from J, the gap between germline ends came to 18 bases. CDR3 length equals 15 residues. Germline assignment: CDR1 GTSNPN and CDR2 SVGIG (reference sequence).

On this clone itself: Possible read error: a much larger clone is one base away. The sample has other DNA sequences that encode this CDR3 too. V is TRBV30 and J is TRBJ1-1, with D tentatively TRBD1 (6 bases). The length of the CDR3 is 17 residues. Germline CDR1 is GTSNPN and CDR2 is SVGIG (reference sequence). Trimming left V 3 bases short and J 4 bases short, with 24 bases between. The CDR3 nucleotides are TGTGCCTGGAGGAGAGATAAGGGGGTAGGGTTCCCCACTGAAGCTTTCTTT. Translation gives CAWRRDKGVGFPTEAFF.

The CDR3 coding sequence is TGTGCCTGGAGCTCAACAGGGTCAACTGGAAACACCATATATTTT. Translation: CAWSSTGSTGNTIYF. The chain couples TRBV30 to TRBJ1-3; D might be TRBD1 (6 bases). Germline CDR1 and CDR2: GTSNPN and SVGIG (reference sequence). V was clipped by 3 bases and J by 2 bases, with 14 bases between them. The CDR3 consists of 15 residues.

The CDR3, as DNA: TGTGCCTGGAGTGTATTGGGGAGACAGTTGAATGAAAAACTGTTTTTT. This encodes CAWSVLGRQLNEKLFF. The J gene is TRBJ1-4, the V gene TRBV30; D perhaps matches TRBD1 (5 bases). The germline gives CDR1 GTSNPN, CDR2 SVGIG (reference sequence). Trimming removed 0 bases at V and 5 bases at J, with 16 bases between. CDR3 length: 16 amino acids.

The chain is built from TRBV10-2 and TRBJ1-3; a weak D match, TRBD1 (6 bases). In germline, CDR1 is WSHSY, CDR2 SAAADI. This CDR3 comprises 14 residues. With 3 bases removed from V and 2 bases from J, the gap between germline ends came to 8 bases. The CDR3 DNA reads as TGCGCCAGCAGTGACCAGGGGCCTGGAAACACCATATATTTT. Encoded protein: CASSDQGPGNTIYF.

This clone occurred once. The V and J genes are TRBV2 and TRBJ1-6, with 7 bases that match TRBD1. From germline, CDR1 is SNHLY and CDR2 FYNNEI. There are 15 residues in the CDR3. With V trimmed by 8 bases and J by 9 bases, 13 bases remained unmatched. The CDR3 DNA reads as TGTGCCAGCGAGACAATGACAGGGTCCACTTCACCCCTCCACTTT. Translated: CASETMTGSTSPLHF.

The gene calls are TRBV5-6 and TRBJ2-1; 12 nucleotides agree with TRBD2. The CDR3 loop spans 18 amino acids. CDR1 is SGHDT, CDR2 YYEEEE, per germline. The J segment lost 0 bases and the V segment lost 1 base, leaving 5 bases of the junction unmatched. CDR3 bases: TGTGCCAGCAGCTTGACCTTACTAGCGGGAGGCTCCTACAATGAGCAGTTCTTC. This encodes CASSLTLLAGGSYNEQFF.

The rearrangement joins TRBV6-1 to TRBJ1-6, with D possibly TRBD1 on 5 matching bases. CDR3 length: 14 amino acids. Germline assignment: CDR1 MNHNS and CDR2 SASEGT. The ends were cut back, 6 bases at V and 7 bases at J, with 13 bases in the middle. The CDR3 DNA is TGTGCCAGCAGAGTGACAGCAAGCAATTCACCCCTCCACTTT. It translates to CASRVTASNSPLHF.